The present TCR beta chain was sequenced within a study of Ad26.COV2.S vaccination and SARS-CoV-2 variants. About the research overall: The authors gave Ad26.COV2.S intramuscularly, either once or twice 56 days apart.

Measured with immunoSEQ multiplex PCR; TCRdb has only the in-frame clones, and not every one. The sample shows 300,000 to 350,000 clones, 70% to 90% of them seen only once. Treatment meaning: around 19 received Ad26.COV2.S at low or high dose, single or two shots; 5 received placebo; per-sample allocation not given. Day 63 after the first vaccine or placebo injection was the time point for sampling. This vaccine is an Ad26 vector that expresses the Wuhan-strain SARS-CoV-2 spike. Germline V lookup: CDR1 SGDLS, CDR2 YYNGEE. V trimming: 4 bases; J trimming: 5 bases; junction bases outside the gene matches: 3. This CDR3 spans 15 amino acids.

V gene TRBV9 combines with J gene TRBJ2-2; 12 bases align to TRBD1. The source material was peripheral blood, sampled in a trial of Ad26.COV2.S vaccine versus placebo. This TCR derives from a person aged 18 to 59 who received the Ad26.COV2.S COVID-19 vaccine or a placebo. The DNA for the CDR3 is TGTGCCAGCAGCCTGGGACAGGGGGCAACCGGGGAGCTGTTTTTT. This codes for CASSLGQGATGELFF.